These 19 T cell receptor beta chains originate from one sample sequenced in a study of T cell clonotyping in hematopoietic cell transplantation. Sequencing was performed with immunoSEQ multiplex PCR; in TCRdb, only in-frame clones are kept and a portion is missing. Of 25,000 to 30,000 clones in the sample, approximately 81% were seen once. Regarding time point: recipient sample about 28 days before transplant, after cytoreduction. Sequencing used peripheral blood mononuclear cells, obtained before stem cell transplant. Every receptor here comes from a man aged 35 to 55 with acute myeloid leukemia. Some clones in this sample may be carry-over from other donors' samples.

The chain links TRBV7-9 to TRBJ2-1; D is unresolved. Trimming took 7 bases from V and 6 from J, leaving 7 bases between them. Germline V CDR1 and CDR2: SEHNR, FQNEAQ (reference sequence). The CDR3 sequence is 11 residues long. The CDR3: CASNQANEQFF. CDR3 DNA sequence: TGTGCCAGCAACCAGGCCAATGAGCAGTTCTTC. The entire variable domain, with the rest obtained from reference TRBV7-9 and TRBJ2-1, is as follows: DTGVSQNPRHKITKRGQNVTFRCDPISEHNRLYWYRQTLGQGPEFLTYFQNEAQLEKSRLLSDRFSAERPKGSFSTLEIQRTEQGDSAMYLCASNQANEQFFGPGTRLTVL.

This clone has only a few counts. The V gene is TRBV19, the J gene TRBJ1-1; a weak D match, TRBD1 (5 bases). The germline CDR1 and CDR2 sequences are LNHDA and SQIVND (reference sequence). This CDR3 has 15 amino acids. V gave up 3 bases and J gave up 4 bases, with 15 bases separating them. The CDR3 reads CASSIGHSLSTEAFF. The CDR3 DNA follows: TGTGCCAGTAGTATTGGACACAGTCTCAGCACTGAAGCTTTCTTT.

The rearrangement uses TRBV5-8 and TRBJ1-3; D uncertain. The CDR3 consists of 14 residues. The ends were cut back, 6 bases at V and 0 bases at J, with 10 bases in the middle. Germline CDR1 is SGHTS and CDR2 is YDEGEE. The CDR3 reads CASTRLSSGNTIYF. CDR3 DNA sequence: TGTGCCAGCACAAGGCTGAGCTCTGGAAACACCATATATTTT.

The chain links TRBV5-1 to TRBJ2-7; 12 positions match TRBD2. The CDR3 loop spans 15 amino acids. Germline CDR1 SGHRS, CDR2 YFSETQ. With V trimmed by 4 bases and J by 3 bases, 5 bases remained unmatched. This chain's CDR3 is CASSHMTSGGYEQYF. The CDR3 DNA reads as TGCGCCAGCAGCCACATGACTAGCGGGGGCTACGAGCAGTACTTC.

The table lists this clone with a few counts. This sequence may be a read error, since a much larger clone differs from it by one base. This chain joins TRBV9 and TRBJ1-4, with a possible D match to TRBD1 (5 bases). CDR3 length: 15 residues. The V gene's germline CDR1 is SGDLS and CDR2 YYNGEE. The CDR3 sequence is CASSVDGARREKLSF. CDR3 bases: TGTGCCAGCAGCGTAGACGGGGCGCGGAGGGAAAAACTGTCTTTT.

This sequence joins TRBV28 and TRBJ2-2; no definite D call. The CDR3 runs to 14 residues. The germline V and J ends were trimmed by 1 base and 6 bases, with 9 bases remaining between them. Germline V gives CDR1 MDHEN, CDR2 SYDVKM. The CDR3: CASSLLRTPGELFF. In DNA form, the CDR3 reads TGTGCCAGCAGTTTATTGAGAACCCCCGGGGAGCTGTTTTTT. Based on the CDR3 plus reference TRBV28 and TRBJ2-2, the full variable domain is DVKVTQSSRYLVKRTGEKVFLECVQDMDHENMFWYRQDPGLGLRLIYFSYDVKMKEKGDIPEGYSVSREKKERFSLILESASTNQTSMYLCASSLLRTPGELFFGEGSRLTVL.

Written as DNA, the CDR3 is TGTGCCAGCAGCTCTGGGACTAGCGGGAATTCCGAGCAGTACTTC. It is translated as CASSSGTSGNSEQYF. The chain couples TRBV7-9 to TRBJ2-7; 13 bases fit TRBD2. V lost 4 bases and J lost 6; bases outside the gene matches: 6. CDR1 is SEHNR and CDR2 is FQNEAQ in the germline V gene (reference sequence). This CDR3 region has 15 residues. Full variable domain (remainder filled in from reference TRBV7-9 and TRBJ2-7): DTGVSQNPRHKITKRGQNVTFRCDPISEHNRLYWYRQTLGQGPEFLTYFQNEAQLEKSRLLSDRFSAERPKGSFSTLEIQRTEQGDSAMYLCASSSGTSGNSEQYFGPGTRLTVT.

This clone came up a few times. The gene calls are TRBV29-1 and TRBJ1-2; D possibly corresponds to TRBD1 (6 bases). The V end lost 3 bases, the J end lost 3 bases, and 8 bases lay between the germline ends. The CDR3 length is 12 residues. The germline V gene has CDR1 SQVTM and CDR2 ANQGSEA. CDR3 residues: CSVEDSYYGYTF. CDR3 coding DNA: TGCAGCGTTGAGGACAGCTACTATGGCTACACCTTC.

V gene TRBV11-2 combines with J gene TRBJ2-1; TRBD2 aligns across 7 bases. CDR3 length: 17 amino acids. Germline lookup yields CDR1 SGHAT and CDR2 FQNNGV. J lost 3 bases, V lost 3 bases, and 11 bases had no gene match. The CDR3 loop is CASSLSSGRAFYNEQFF. CDR3 DNA sequence: TGTGCCAGCAGCTTGTCCTCGGGGAGGGCCTTCTACAATGAGCAGTTCTTC. Complete variable domain (other parts from reference TRBV11-2 and TRBJ2-1): EAGVAQSPRYKIIEKRQSVAFWCNPISGHATLYWYQQILGQGPKLLIQFQNNGVVDDSQLPKDRFSAERLKGVDSTLKIQPAKLEDSAVYLCASSLSSGRAFYNEQFFGPGTRLTVL.

The rearrangement uses TRBV2 and TRBJ2-3; D may be TRBD1 (6 bases). The CDR3 contains 15 residues. V was trimmed by 4 bases and J by 2 bases, leaving 13 bases between them. Germline CDR1 SNHLY, CDR2 FYNNEI. Here the CDR3 DNA reads TGTGCCAGCAGTGGAATCTGGGGACACACAGATACGCAGTATTTT. Protein: CASSGIWGHTDTQYF. The full variable domain, completed using reference TRBV2 and TRBJ2-3, is EPEVTQTPSHQVTQMGQEVILRCVPISNHLYFYWYRQILGQKVEFLVSFYNNEISEKSEIFDDQFSVERPDGSNFTLKIRSTKLEDSAMYFCASSGIWGHTDTQYFGPGTRLTVL.

This clone appeared a single time. The J gene is TRBJ2-5, the V gene TRBV9; weak D call: TRBD1 (6 bases). This CDR3 has 16 residues. Trimming stripped 0 bases from V and 2 bases from J, with 14 bases between. The germline V gene has CDR1 SGDLS and CDR2 YYNGEE. CDR3 sequence (DNA): TGTGCCAGCAGCGTAGGGACAGTCAGGTTTCAAGAGACCCAGTACTTC. Translated, it gives CASSVGTVRFQETQYF.

The rearrangement joins TRBV28 to TRBJ1-2; a possible D gene is TRBD1 (6 bases). The V end lost 9 bases, the J end lost 4 bases, and 9 bases lay between the germline ends. The CDR3 runs 11 residues. CDR1 and CDR2 (germline): MDHEN, SYDVKM. The CDR3 region is CASAGAYGYTF. CDR3 sequence (DNA): TGTGCCAGTGCAGGGGCCTATGGCTACACCTTC.

This chain joins TRBV5-1 and TRBJ2-7; 7 bases fit TRBD1. The ends lost 3 bases at V and 0 bases at J; junction bases unmatched: 9. Germline V gives CDR1 SGHRS, CDR2 YFSETQ. This CDR3 comprises 16 residues. The CDR3 bases are TGCGCCAGCAGCTCGACTCCGGGACAGAGCTCCTACGAGCAGTACTTC. It is translated as CASSSTPGQSSYEQYF.

This clone came up once. The CDR3 here is CASSLGKNRGDTQYF. As DNA, the CDR3 is TGTGCCAGCAGCTTGGGAAAAAACAGGGGAGATACGCAGTATTTT. This chain joins TRBV5-6 and TRBJ2-3; 7 bases agree with TRBD1. Germline V gives CDR1 SGHDT, CDR2 YYEEEE. The J segment lost 5 bases and the V segment lost 0 bases, leaving 6 bases of the junction unmatched. The length of the CDR3 is 15 residues.

The chain carries TRBV4-1 and TRBJ1-3, with 9 bases that match TRBD1. The CDR3 is 18 amino acids. The trim removed 5 bases at V and 1 base at J, leaving 12 bases unmatched. Germline-derived CDR1 and CDR2 are MGHRA and YSYEKL. This CDR3 reads CASSSFSGTGSSGNTIYF. Here the CDR3 DNA reads TGCGCCAGCAGCTCTTTTTCCGGGACAGGGAGTTCTGGAAACACCATATATTTT.

The chain has TRBV10-2 and TRBJ2-7; TRBD2 might be the D (6 bases). Germline V CDR1 and CDR2: WSHSY, SAAADI. Between the trimmed V and J ends, which lost 6 bases and 5 bases, there was a span of 11 bases. The CDR3 totals 12 residues. The CDR3: CASRQRADEQYF. Written as DNA, the CDR3 is TGCGCCAGCAGGCAGCGGGCAGACGAGCAGTACTTC.

This clone has just one count. The chain links TRBV9 to TRBJ2-1; possible D gene TRBD1, 6 bases. Trimming stripped 0 bases from V and 1 base from J, with 8 bases between. This CDR3 has 15 residues. Germline V gene lookup returns CDR1 SGDLS and CDR2 YYNGEE. The CDR3 reads CASSVGQGSYNEQFF. Written as DNA, the CDR3 is TGTGCCAGCAGCGTAGGCCAGGGGTCCTACAATGAGCAGTTCTTC.

The chain is built from TRBV28 and TRBJ1-1; D may be TRBD1 (5 bases). CDR3 length equals 14 residues. Deletions cut 6 bases from V and 3 bases from J, with 14 bases between. Germline CDR1 MDHEN, CDR2 SYDVKM. DNA for the CDR3: TGTGCCAGCAGACGCATGGGGCCTTACACTGAAGCTTTCTTT. The encoded protein is CASRRMGPYTEAFF.

V is TRBV5-1 and J is TRBJ2-5; a possible D gene is TRBD2 (6 bases). Germline V gene lookup returns CDR1 SGHRS and CDR2 YFSETQ. V gave up 4 bases and J gave up 2 bases, with 12 bases separating them. The CDR3 runs to 14 residues. The CDR3 DNA reads TGCGCCAGCAGCCCCATGGCGGGGCAAGAGACCCAGTACTTC. It specifies CASSPMAGQETQYF.